Presented here are 11 T cell receptor beta chains from one specimen sequenced in a study of T cells in Graves' hyperthyroidism and ophthalmopathy. TCR beta CDR3 region amplification was performed from RNA transcripts. When the TCR CDR3 underwent first-round RT-PCR, the HTBI primer set was used. MiXCR was run by TCRdb on the multiplex PCR reads, yielding one entry per CDR3 protein. Seen here are about 360,000 distinct CDR3 sequences, 13% observed once, and the top ten hold around 20%. Sequencing was performed on blood. Source of these receptors: a man between 25 and 39 years old with Graves' hyperthyroidism that later progressed to Graves' ophthalmopathy.

In regard to this clonotype: A much larger clone differs from this one at a single base, so this may be a read error. The chain recombines TRBV2 with TRBJ1-1; 8 nucleotides agree with TRBD1. V shed 6 bases and J 4 bases; nucleotides not matched to a gene: 4. Germline assignment: CDR1 SNHLY and CDR2 FYNNEI. The CDR3 totals 13 residues. This chain's CDR3 is CASRTTGGTEAFF. The CDR3 DNA follows: TGTGCCAGCAGAACCACAGGGGGCACTGAAGCTTTCTTT.

This clonotype was observed many times. The chain uses TRBV7-2 and TRBJ2-7; D is unresolved. CDR3 length: 12 residues. Germline V CDR1 and CDR2: SGHTA, FQGNSA. V dropped 7 bases and J dropped 4 bases, with 11 bases sitting between them. CDR3 amino acids: CASTWLGYEQYF. Written as DNA, the CDR3 is TGTGCCAGCACCTGGCTGGGTTACGAGCAGTACTTC. Looking up the rest from reference TRBV7-2 and TRBJ2-7 gives the full variable domain: GAGVSQSPSNKVTEKGKDVELRCDPISGHTALYWYRQSLGQGLEFLIYFQGNSAPDKSGLPSDRFSAERTGGSVSTLTIQRTQQEDSAVYLCASTWLGYEQYFGPGTRLTVT.

This chain links TRBV7-9 with TRBJ2-3; D remains unclear. CDR3 length equals 15 residues. Germline-derived CDR1 and CDR2 are SEHNR and FQNEAQ (reference sequence). Deletions cut 1 base from V and 1 base from J, with 9 bases between. In nucleotides, the CDR3 is TGTGCCAGCAGCTTAGTACAGTCAGGCACAGATACGCAGTATTTT. As protein: CASSLVQSGTDTQYF.

This clonotype was observed a handful of times. The V and J genes are TRBV24-1 and TRBJ2-7; 9 bases match TRBD1. Germline CDR1 is KGHDR and CDR2 is SFDVKD. Trimming cost V 11 bases and J 5 bases; bases outside gene matches: 9. The CDR3 has 13 amino acids. The CDR3 coding sequence is TGTGCCAGAGAACCGGGACAGGGAAACGAGCAGTACTTC. It specifies CAREPGQGNEQYF.

This clonotype appeared many times. This chain joins TRBV27 and TRBJ2-1, with D possibly being TRBD1 (5 bases). Germline assignment: CDR1 MNHEY and CDR2 SMNVEV (reference sequence). This CDR3 region has 15 residues. V lost 4 bases, J lost 0 bases, and 10 bases lay in between. CDR3 in DNA: TGTGCCAGCAGTTCGGACAACCCCTCCTACAATGAGCAGTTCTTC. Its translation is CASSSDNPSYNEQFF.

The V gene is TRBV18, the J gene TRBJ2-1; D could derive from TRBD1 or TRBD2 (6 bases each). Germline V gene sequence: CDR1 KGHSH, CDR2 LQKENI. Trimming removed 3 bases from V and 3 bases from J, with 15 bases in between. The CDR3 has 16 residues. The CDR3 DNA sequence: TGTGCCAGCTCACCCTCGTGGGGGGCCATCTACAATGAGCAGTTCTTC. Its protein product is CASSPSWGAIYNEQFF.

This chain uses TRBV29-1 with TRBJ2-7; TRBD1 matches at 7 bases. Germline CDR1 reads SQVTM; CDR2 reads ANQGSEA. V lost 5 bases to trimming and J lost 0 bases; unmatched junction nucleotides: 19. The length of the CDR3 is 18 residues. CDR3 amino acids: CSVTTAPRDRLISYEQYF. CDR3 nucleotides: TGCAGCGTTACTACGGCCCCCCGGGACAGATTAATCTCCTACGAGCAGTACTTC.

The V gene is TRBV19, the J gene TRBJ1-4, with 8 bases fitting TRBD1. The CDR3 extends over 17 amino acids. V shed 7 bases and J 3 bases; nucleotides not matched to a gene: 13. Germline CDR1 and CDR2: LNHDA and SQIVND (reference sequence). CDR3 bases: TGTGCCAGTAAGACCAGGGGGCGCCGGTGGTCTAATGAAAAACTGTTTTTT. Translating it yields CASKTRGRRWSNEKLFF.

For this clonotype: Given a much more abundant clone one base away, this may be a read error. The gene calls are TRBV28 and TRBJ2-7; possibly TRBD1 or TRBD2 for D (6 bases each). Germline V CDR1 and CDR2: MDHEN, SYDVKM. CDR3 length: 12 amino acids. CDR3 amino acids: CVSSLRDTEQYF. CDR3 bases: TGTGTCAGCAGTTTGCGGGACACAGAGCAGTACTTC.

The sample holds many counts of this clonotype. V gene TRBV2 combines with J gene TRBJ2-7; D gene ambiguous. The CDR3 consists of 12 residues. Per the germline V gene, CDR1 is SNHLY and CDR2 is FYNNEI. The V end was cut by 4 bases, the J end by 2 bases, with 6 bases between. This CDR3 reads CASSGLTYEQYF. The CDR3 nucleotides read TGTGCCAGCAGTGGGTTGACCTACGAGCAGTACTTC. Filled out from reference TRBV2 and TRBJ2-7, the complete variable domain reads EPEVTQTPSHQVTQMGQEVILRCVPISNHLYFYWYRQILGQKVEFLVSFYNNEISEKSEIFDDQFSVERPDGSNFTLKIRSTKLEDSAMYFCASSGLTYEQYFGPGTRLTVT.

In this sample, this clonotype turned up many times. CDR3 sequence reads: CSAREPGNTGELFF. CDR3 nucleotide sequence: TGCAGTGCTAGAGAGCCAGGAAACACCGGGGAGCTGTTTTTT. The chain couples TRBV20-1 to TRBJ2-2; D not resolved. This CDR3 is 14 amino acids long. Germline assignment: CDR1 DFQATT and CDR2 SNEGSKA (reference sequence). Trimming removed 0 bases from V and 2 bases from J, with 7 bases in between.